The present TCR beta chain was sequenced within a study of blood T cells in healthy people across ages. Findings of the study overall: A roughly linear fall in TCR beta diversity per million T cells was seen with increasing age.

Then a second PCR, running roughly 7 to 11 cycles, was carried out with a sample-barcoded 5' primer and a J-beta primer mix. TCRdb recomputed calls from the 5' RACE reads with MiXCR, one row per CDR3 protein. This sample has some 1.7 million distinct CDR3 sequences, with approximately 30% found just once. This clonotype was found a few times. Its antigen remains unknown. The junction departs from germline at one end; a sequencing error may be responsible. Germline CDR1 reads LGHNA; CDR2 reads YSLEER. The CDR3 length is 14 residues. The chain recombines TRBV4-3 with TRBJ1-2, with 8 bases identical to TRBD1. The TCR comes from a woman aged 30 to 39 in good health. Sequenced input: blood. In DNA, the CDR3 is TGCTCCAGCAGCCACGACAGGGGATCTGTCGGCTACACCTTC. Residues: CSSSHDRGSVGYTF.